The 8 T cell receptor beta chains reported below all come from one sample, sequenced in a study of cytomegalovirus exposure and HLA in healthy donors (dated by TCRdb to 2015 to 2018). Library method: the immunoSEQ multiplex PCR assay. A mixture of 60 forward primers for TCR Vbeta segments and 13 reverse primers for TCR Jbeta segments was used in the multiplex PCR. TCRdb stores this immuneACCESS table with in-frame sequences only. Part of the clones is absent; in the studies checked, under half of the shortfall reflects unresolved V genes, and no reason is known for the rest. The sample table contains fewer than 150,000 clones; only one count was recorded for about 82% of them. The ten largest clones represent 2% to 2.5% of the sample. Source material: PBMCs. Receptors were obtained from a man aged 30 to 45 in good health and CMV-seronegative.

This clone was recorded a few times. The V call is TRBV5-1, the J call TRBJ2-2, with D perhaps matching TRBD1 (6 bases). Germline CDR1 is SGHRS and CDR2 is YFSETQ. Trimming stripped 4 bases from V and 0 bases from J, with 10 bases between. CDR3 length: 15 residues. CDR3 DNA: TGCGCCAGCAGCATACAGGGACCGAACACCGGGGAGCTGTTTTTT. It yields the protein CASSIQGPNTGELFF. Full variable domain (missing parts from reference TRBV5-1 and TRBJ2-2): KAGVTQTPRYLIKTRGQQVTLSCSPISGHRSVSWYQQTPGQGLQFLFEYFSETQRNKGNFPGRFSGRQFSNSRSEMNVSTLELGDSALYLCASSIQGPNTGELFFGEGSRLTVL.

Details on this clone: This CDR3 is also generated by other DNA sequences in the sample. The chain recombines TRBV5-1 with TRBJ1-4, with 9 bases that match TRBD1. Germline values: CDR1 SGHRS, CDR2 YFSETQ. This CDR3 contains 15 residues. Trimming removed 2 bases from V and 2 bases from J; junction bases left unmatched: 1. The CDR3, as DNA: TGCGCCAGCAGCTTAGGACAGGGGACTAATGAAAAACTGTTTTTT. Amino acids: CASSLGQGTNEKLFF.

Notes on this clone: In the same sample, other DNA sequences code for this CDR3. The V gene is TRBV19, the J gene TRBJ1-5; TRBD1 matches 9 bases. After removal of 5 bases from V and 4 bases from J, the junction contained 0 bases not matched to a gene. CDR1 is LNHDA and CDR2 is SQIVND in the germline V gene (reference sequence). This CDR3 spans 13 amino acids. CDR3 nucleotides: TGTGCCAGTAGTGGGACAGGGAATCAGCCCCAGCATTTT. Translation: CASSGTGNQPQHF.

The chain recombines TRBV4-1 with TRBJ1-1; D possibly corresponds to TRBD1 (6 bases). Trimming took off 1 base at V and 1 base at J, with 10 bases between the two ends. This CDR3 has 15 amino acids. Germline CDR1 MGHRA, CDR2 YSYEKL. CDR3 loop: CASSQVTGTNTEAFF. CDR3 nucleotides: TGCGCCAGCAGCCAAGTGACAGGAACGAACACTGAAGCTTTCTTT.

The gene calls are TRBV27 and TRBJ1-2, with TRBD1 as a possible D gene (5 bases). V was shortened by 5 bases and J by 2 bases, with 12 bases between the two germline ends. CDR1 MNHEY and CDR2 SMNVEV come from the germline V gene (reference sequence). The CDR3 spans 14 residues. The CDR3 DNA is TGTGCCAGCAGTCCACGGGGGAGGAACTATGGCTACACCTTC. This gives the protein CASSPRGRNYGYTF.

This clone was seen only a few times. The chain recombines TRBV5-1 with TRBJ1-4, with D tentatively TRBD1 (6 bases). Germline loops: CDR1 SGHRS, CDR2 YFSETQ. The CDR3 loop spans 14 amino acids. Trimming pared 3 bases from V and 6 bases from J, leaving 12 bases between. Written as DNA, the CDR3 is TGCGCCAGCAGCTACAGGGATAAGGATGAAAAACTGTTTTTT. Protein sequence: CASSYRDKDEKLFF.

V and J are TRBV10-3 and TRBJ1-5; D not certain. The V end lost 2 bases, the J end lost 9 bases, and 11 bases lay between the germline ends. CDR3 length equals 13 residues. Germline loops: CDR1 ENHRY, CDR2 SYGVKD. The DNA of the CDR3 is TGTGCCATCAGTGAGCCCTCGGGGAGGCCCCAGCATTTT. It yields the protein CAISEPSGRPQHF.

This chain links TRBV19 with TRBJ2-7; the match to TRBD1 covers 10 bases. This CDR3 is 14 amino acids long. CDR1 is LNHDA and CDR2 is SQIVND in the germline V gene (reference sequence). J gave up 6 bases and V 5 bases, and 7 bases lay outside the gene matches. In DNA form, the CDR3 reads TGTGCCAGTAGTTCAGGACAGGGGGGGATCGAGCAGTACTTC. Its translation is CASSSGQGGIEQYF.